The rows below give T cell receptor beta chains drawn from one sample of a study of cytomegalovirus exposure and HLA in healthy donors. The repertoire was sequenced with immunoSEQ multiplex PCR; TCRdb's copy has only in-frame clones and lacks some. The repertoire includes 190,000 or so clones, around four fifths of them detected once, and roughly 10% sits in the top ten. Sequenced: PBMCs. The receptor set was obtained from a woman between 50 and 59 years old in good health and CMV-seropositive. The CDR3 runs from the conserved cysteine through the conserved F or W. A D gene is named only where the DNA matches it firmly. Some rows mark clone size as missing; the rest say once, few, many or name a class of expanded clone.

TRBD1,TRBV27,TRBJ1-1,-,TGTGCCAGCAGTCCCCTAACCGGGACAGGGTACAGTGAAGCTTTCTTT,CASSPLTGTGYSEAFF
TRBD1,TRBV5-1,TRBJ1-1,-,TGCGCCAGCAGCTTGGTTGGGGACAGGGGCACTGAAGCTTTCTTT,CASSLVGDRGTEAFF
TRBD1,TRBV9,TRBJ1-3,-,TGTGCCAGCAGCGGAGGACAGGGTAGCTTTCGGGGCTCTGGAAACACCATATATTTT,CASSGGQGSFRGSGNTIYF
-,TRBV29-1,TRBJ1-2,-,TGCAGCGTACCGGCGGGAAGCGGCTACACCTTC,CSVPAGSGYTF
TRBD2,TRBV14,TRBJ2-5,-,TGTGCCAGCAGCCAACGACTAGCGGGGGTTTATGAGACCCAGTACTTC,CASSQRLAGVYETQYF
-,TRBV5-1,TRBJ2-7,-,TGCGCCAGCAGCCCCCTGGGGCAGACCTACGAGCAGTACTTC,CASSPLGQTYEQYF
TRBD1,TRBV5-1,TRBJ1-6,-,TGCGCCAGCAGGGGACAGGGCAATTCACCCCTCCACTTT,CASRGQGNSPLHF
TRBD1,TRBV2,TRBJ2-1,-,TGTGCCAGCAGCCAACAGGGGGCGAGGAACAATGAGCAGTTCTTC,CASSQQGARNNEQFF
TRBD1,TRBV19,TRBJ1-5,-,TGTGCCAGTAGTATTTATGAGGGGGCCACTCAGCCCCAGCATTTT,CASSIYEGATQPQHF
TRBD2,TRBV28,TRBJ2-7,-,TGTGCCAGCAGCCCCGGGACTAGCGGGACCTACGAGCAGTACTTC,CASSPGTSGTYEQYF
-,TRBV4-1,TRBJ1-2,-,TGCGCCAGCAGCCTAACGGGGGAGGGGATCTATGGCTACACCTTC,CASSLTGEGIYGYTF
-,TRBV27,TRBJ1-5,-,TGTGCCAGCAGTTTACCGCAGGGGCCCCAGCATTTT,CASSLPQGPQHF
TRBD2,TRBV9,TRBJ2-1,-,TGTGCCAGCAGCGCTAGCGGGGTTAGCTACAATGAGCAGTTCTTC,CASSASGVSYNEQFF
-,TRBV7-9,TRBJ2-2,-,TGTTCCAGCAGCTTAGTGAGGGAAGGGGAGCTGTTTTTT,CSSSLVREGELFF
TRBD1,TRBV5-1,TRBJ1-5,-,TGCGCCAGCAGCCCAGGACAGGGGGTACAGCCCCAGCATTTT,CASSPGQGVQPQHF
-,TRBV30,TRBJ1-3,few,TGTGCCTGGAGTCACTCTGGAAACACCATATATTTT,CAWSHSGNTIYF
-,TRBV7-9,TRBJ1-2,once,TGTTCCAGCAGCTTACCGGTCACGTATGGCTACACCTTC,CSSSLPVTYGYTF
TRBD1,TRBV6-1,TRBJ1-2,-,TGTGCCAGCAGTGAGGGGACAGGATATGGCTACACCTTC,CASSEGTGYGYTF
-,TRBV29-1,TRBJ1-2,-,TGCAGCGTCAGGGATTCTAACTATGGCTACACCTTC,CSVRDSNYGYTF
TRBD1,TRBV19,TRBJ1-2,-,TGTGCCAGTAGTATCGCTGGCAGGGGGATTTATGGCTACACCTTC,CASSIAGRGIYGYTF
TRBD1,TRBV6-5,TRBJ1-2,-,TGTGCCAGCAGTTTGCGGACAGGGGGCTGGTATGGCTACACCTTC,CASSLRTGGWYGYTF
-,TRBV28,TRBJ1-2,few,TGTGCCAGCAGATGGGGCCGGCGATCCTATGGCTACACCTTC,CASRWGRRSYGYTF
TRBD1,TRBV6-1,TRBJ2-7,-,TGTGCCTGTTTCCGGGACAGGGGTGCCTACGAGCAGTACTTC,CACFRDRGAYEQYF
-,TRBV6-1,TRBJ1-5,-,TGTGCCAGCCCTAAGGCGGAGCCCCAGCATTTT,CASPKAEPQHF
-,TRBV14,TRBJ2-1,once,TGTGCCAGCAGCCAAGGCGGAGCCCCCAATGAGCAGTTCTTC,CASSQGGAPNEQFF
-,TRBV5-8,TRBJ1-1,-,TGTGCCAGCAGCTTGGGGGTATCGGGGCGGGGCACTGAAGCTTTCTTT,CASSLGVSGRGTEAFF
-,TRBV19,TRBJ2-7,-,TGTGCCAGTAGTAGGTCTTCAAGGGAGTACGAGCAGTACTTC,CASSRSSREYEQYF
TRBD1,TRBV6-4,TRBJ2-7,-,TGTGCCAGCATGGGCCGGGACAGGGTGGGCTACGAGCAGTACTTC,CASMGRDRVGYEQYF
TRBD1,TRBV7-9,TRBJ2-7,-,TGTGCCAGCAGCTTAGATAAGGGGACAGCATCTAACTACGAGCAGTACTTC,CASSLDKGTASNYEQYF
-,TRBV11-2,TRBJ1-2,-,TGTGCCAGCAGCTTAGATGAGGCCGGAAGCTATGGCTACACCTTC,CASSLDEAGSYGYTF
TRBD2,TRBV27,TRBJ2-1,-,TGTGCCAGCAGTTTAGCGGGGGGGCACAATGAGCAGTTCTTC,CASSLAGGHNEQFF
TRBD1,TRBV5-5,TRBJ1-6,-,TGTGCCAGCAGCCCACCTTGGGACAGGGCCTATAATTCACCCCTCCACTTT,CASSPPWDRAYNSPLHF
-,TRBV20-1,TRBJ2-3,-,TGCAGTGCTAGAGATCACCCGGGGGAGTATTTT,CSARDHPGEYF
TRBD1,TRBV6-1,TRBJ2-7,-,TGTGCCAGCAGCAGGGACAGGGGTCTTTCCGAGCAGTACTTC,CASSRDRGLSEQYF
-,TRBV6-5,TRBJ2-3,-,TGTGCCAGCAGCCGGCGACAGCCCACAGATACGCAGTATTTT,CASSRRQPTDTQYF
TRBD1,TRBV7-9,TRBJ2-6,few,TGTGCCAGTTCAGGGGGACCCTCTGGGGCCAACGTCCTGACTTTC,CASSGGPSGANVLTF